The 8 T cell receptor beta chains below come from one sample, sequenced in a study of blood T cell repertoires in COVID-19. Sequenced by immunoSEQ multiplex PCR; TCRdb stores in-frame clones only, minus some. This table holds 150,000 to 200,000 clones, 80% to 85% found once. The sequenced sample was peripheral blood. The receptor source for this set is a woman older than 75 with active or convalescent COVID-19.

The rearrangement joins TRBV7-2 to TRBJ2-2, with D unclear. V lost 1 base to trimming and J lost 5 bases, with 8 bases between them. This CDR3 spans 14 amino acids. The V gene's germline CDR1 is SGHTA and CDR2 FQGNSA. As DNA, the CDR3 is TGTGCCAGCAGCTTAGGCGTGGTTACCGGGGAGCTGTTTTTT. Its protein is CASSLGVVTGELFF.

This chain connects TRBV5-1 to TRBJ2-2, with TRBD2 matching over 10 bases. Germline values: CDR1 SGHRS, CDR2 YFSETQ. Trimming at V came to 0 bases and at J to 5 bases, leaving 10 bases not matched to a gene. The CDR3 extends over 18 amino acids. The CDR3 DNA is TGCGCCAGCAGCTTGGCGCGACTAGCGGGCGATGGGACCGGGGAGCTGTTTTTT. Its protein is CASSLARLAGDGTGELFF. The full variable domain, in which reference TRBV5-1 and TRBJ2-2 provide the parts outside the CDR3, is KAGVTQTPRYLIKTRGQQVTLSCSPISGHRSVSWYQQTPGQGLQFLFEYFSETQRNKGNFPGRFSGRQFSNSRSEMNVSTLELGDSALYLCASSLARLAGDGTGELFFGEGSRLTVL.

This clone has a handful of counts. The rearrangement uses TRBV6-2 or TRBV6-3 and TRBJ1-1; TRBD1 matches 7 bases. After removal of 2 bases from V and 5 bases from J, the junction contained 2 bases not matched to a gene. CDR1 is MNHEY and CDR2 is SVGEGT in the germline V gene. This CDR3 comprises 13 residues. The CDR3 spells CASSYDRETEAFF. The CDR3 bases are TGTGCCAGCAGTTACGACAGGGAAACTGAAGCTTTCTTT.

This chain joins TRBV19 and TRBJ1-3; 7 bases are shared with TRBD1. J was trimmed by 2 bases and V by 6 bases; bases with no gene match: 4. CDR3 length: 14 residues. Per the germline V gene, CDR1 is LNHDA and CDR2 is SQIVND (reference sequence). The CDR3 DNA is TGTGCCAGTAGAACAGGGGCTACTGGAAACACCATATATTTT. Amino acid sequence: CASRTGATGNTIYF.

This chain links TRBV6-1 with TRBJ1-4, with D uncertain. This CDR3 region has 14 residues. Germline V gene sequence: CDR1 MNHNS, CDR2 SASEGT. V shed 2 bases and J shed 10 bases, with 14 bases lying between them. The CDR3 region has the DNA TGTGCCAGCAGTGAAATGGCAGCCGGAGGAAAACTGTTTTTT. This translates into CASSEMAAGGKLFF.

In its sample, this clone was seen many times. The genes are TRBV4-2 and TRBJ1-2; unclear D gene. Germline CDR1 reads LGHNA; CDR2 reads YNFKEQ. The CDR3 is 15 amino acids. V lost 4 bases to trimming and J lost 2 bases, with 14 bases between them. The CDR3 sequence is CASSRLAHSNYGYTF. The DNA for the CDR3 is TGTGCCAGCAGCCGCCTAGCCCACAGCAACTATGGCTACACCTTC.

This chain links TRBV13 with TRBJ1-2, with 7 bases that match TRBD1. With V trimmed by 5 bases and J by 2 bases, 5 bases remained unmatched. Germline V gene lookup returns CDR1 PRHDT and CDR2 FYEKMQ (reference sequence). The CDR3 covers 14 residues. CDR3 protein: CASSTQGWNYGYTF. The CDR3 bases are TGTGCCAGCAGCACACAGGGGTGGAACTATGGCTACACCTTC.

The CDR3 sequence: CASSLPPGHLVSSPLHF. The CDR3 nucleotides are TGTGCCAGCAGTTTACCCCCTGGACACCTTGTTTCCTCACCCCTCCACTTT. The V and J genes are TRBV27 and TRBJ1-6; D possibly corresponds to TRBD1 (5 bases). This CDR3 is 17 amino acids long. The germline gives CDR1 MNHEY, CDR2 SMNVEV (reference sequence). V lost 2 bases to trimming and J lost 10 bases, with 21 bases between them.